This T cell receptor beta chain came from a study of spatial heterogeneity in lung cancer. On the study more broadly: The study consistently detected more beta-chain than alpha-chain sequences. In the raw reads, each unique TCR and UMI combination was present more than ten times on average.

This CDR3 is built from 14 residues. The germline V gene has CDR1 DFQATT and CDR2 SNEGSKA (reference sequence). Time point here: sample taken at primary tumor resection. Whole RNA came from tumor, nontumor lung or frozen PBMC and was sequenced without being sorted. The donors comprised 60 to 85 untreated early-stage non-small cell lung cancer patients. TCR cDNA molecules each carried a unique molecular identifier. TCRdb reprocessed the 5' RACE reads with MiXCR, giving one entry per CDR3 protein. The table includes roughly 50,000 distinct CDR3 sequences, about 7.4% detected once. About this clonotype itself: Germline and junction disagree at one end, which may indicate a read error.

Sequences were derived from PBMCs, sampled at surgery. The TCR originated in a female donor with early-stage non-small cell lung cancer. This chain connects TRBV20-1 to TRBJ2-7; TRBD1 agrees at 9 bases. The CDR3 DNA follows: TGCAGTGCTAGCGACTTCGGGACAGGGAAGAGCCAGGTCTTC. Residues: CSASDFGTGKSQVF.